This passage covers 19 T cell receptor beta chains from one sample sequenced in a study of CD8 T cells in Susac syndrome. Random hexamers were used to reverse transcribe the RNA input (about 0.45 to 1 ug). TCRdb independently ran MiXCR on the immunoSEQ multiplex PCR reads; one entry per CDR3 protein. The sample records 130,000 or so distinct CDR3 sequences, around 94% being singletons. The specimen was CD8+ T cells from PBMCs. The origin of the receptors is a human donor with Susac syndrome.

Comment on this clonotype: One end of the junction is discordant with germline, which a read error may explain. This chain uses TRBV7-9 with TRBJ1-2; D possibly corresponds to TRBD1 (6 bases). Germline lookup yields CDR1 SEHNR and CDR2 FQNEAQ (reference sequence). The length of the CDR3 is 12 residues. CDR3 sequence: CASSLSGDTTFF. Here the CDR3 DNA reads TGTGCCAGCAGCCTGTCCGGGGACACGACCTTCTTC.

The V call is TRBV29-1, the J call TRBJ1-1; possibly TRBD1 for D (5 bases). In germline, CDR1 is SQVTM, CDR2 ANQGSEA. The CDR3 sequence is 11 residues long. CDR3 in DNA: TGCAGTGTCAGGGAGGAGACTGAAGCTTTCTTT. This translates into CSVREETEAFF.

The chain's CDR3 is CASSLEVREQFF. The CDR3 DNA reads as TGTGCCAGCAGCTTAGAAGTGCGTGAGCAGTTCTTC. The chain links TRBV11-2 to TRBJ2-1, with D uncertain. Germline V gives CDR1 SGHAT, CDR2 FQNNGV. This CDR3 region has 12 residues. Trimming left V 0 bases short and J 9 bases short, with 6 bases between.

The J gene is TRBJ2-5, the V gene TRBV4-3; the match to TRBD1 covers 10 bases. The germline CDR1 and CDR2 sequences are LGHNA and YSLEER. The CDR3 length is 16 residues. V lost 3 bases and J lost 3; bases outside the gene matches: 7. CDR3 loop: CASSQDGQGVEETQYF. CDR3 sequence (DNA): TGCGCCAGCAGCCAGGATGGACAGGGGGTCGAAGAGACCCAGTACTTC.

CDR3 loop: CASSLSGTGGLYGYTF. Here the CDR3 DNA reads TGTGCCAGCTCACTCTCCGGGACAGGGGGCCTCTATGGCTACACCTTC. This rearrangement joins TRBV18 to TRBJ1-2; 12 bases agree with TRBD1. The length of the CDR3 is 16 residues. Unmatched junction bases numbered 7, after V lost 4 bases and J lost 4 bases. CDR1 KGHSH and CDR2 LQKENI come from the germline V gene.

This chain connects TRBV13 to TRBJ1-1, with no clear D. The V end was cut by 5 bases, the J end by 1 base, with 8 bases between. Germline V gene sequence: CDR1 PRHDT, CDR2 FYEKMQ (reference sequence). There are 13 residues in the CDR3. The CDR3 nucleotides are TGTGCCAGCAGCCCCCTTGCGAACACTGAAGCTTTCTTT. Its protein is CASSPLANTEAFF.

The genes are TRBV3-1 and TRBJ2-1, with 7 bases identical to TRBD1. The CDR3 length is 14 residues. The trim removed 2 bases at V and 8 bases at J, leaving 6 bases unmatched. CDR1 LGHDT and CDR2 YNNKEL come from the germline V gene (reference sequence). CDR3 region: CASSQRSGGDEQFF. The CDR3 DNA is TGTGCCAGCAGCCAAAGATCAGGGGGTGATGAGCAGTTCTTC.

This chain joins TRBV7-6 and TRBJ2-7; D possibly corresponds to TRBD1 (6 bases). This CDR3 spans 14 amino acids. The germline V gene has CDR1 SGHVS and CDR2 FNYEAQ. Trimming took 5 bases from V and 7 from J, leaving 18 bases between them. The CDR3 bases are TGTGCCAGCAGCCCACCCGGGACACTTGGGGAGCAGTACTTC. Residues: CASSPPGTLGEQYF.

V is TRBV5-4 and J is TRBJ2-5, with 7 bases matching TRBD2. The CDR3 is 14 residues long. The germline V gene has CDR1 SGHNT and CDR2 YYREEE (reference sequence). J gave up 8 bases and V 3 bases, and 10 bases lay outside the gene matches. As DNA, the CDR3 is TGTGCCAGCAGCTCACCCCACGGGGGGAATACCCAGTACTTC. This sequence encodes CASSSPHGGNTQYF.

The rearrangement links TRBV18 to TRBJ2-2; D may be TRBD1 (6 bases). The CDR3 contains 16 residues. Germline assignment: CDR1 KGHSH and CDR2 LQKENI. Trimming left V 5 bases short and J 1 base short, with 14 bases between. The CDR3: CASSLTGTKNTGELFF. In DNA, the CDR3 is TGTGCCAGCTCATTAACCGGGACAAAGAACACCGGGGAGCTGTTTTTT.

The J gene is TRBJ2-1, the V gene TRBV15; D call uncertain. Trimming removed 4 bases from V and 6 bases from J, with 13 bases in between. Germline values: CDR1 LNHNV, CDR2 YYDKDF (reference sequence). The CDR3 runs to 14 residues. The CDR3 sequence is CATSTQSPPNEQFF. DNA for the CDR3: TGTGCCACCAGCACACAGTCCCCCCCCAATGAGCAGTTCTTC.

The chain links TRBV2 to TRBJ2-6; D could derive from TRBD1 or TRBD2 (5 bases each). Germline CDR1 and CDR2: SNHLY and FYNNEI. The CDR3 sequence is 19 residues long. Between the trimmed V and J ends, which lost 8 bases and 0 bases, there was a span of 23 bases. CDR3 protein: CASLPVGPLMSSGANVLTF. As DNA, the CDR3 is TGTGCCAGCCTACCGGTGGGACCCCTGATGAGCTCTGGGGCCAACGTCCTGACTTTC.

The V call is TRBV10-2, the J call TRBJ2-3, with D possibly being TRBD2 (6 bases). CDR1 is WSHSY and CDR2 is SAAADI in the germline V gene. This CDR3 is built from 16 residues. V was clipped by 2 bases and J by 6 bases, with 18 bases between them. CDR3 sequence (DNA): TGCGCCAGCAGTGAGAGACCGGGACTTAGGATGGATACGCAGTATTTT. Protein sequence: CASSERPGLRMDTQYF.

V gene TRBV14 combines with J gene TRBJ2-6; the match to TRBD1 covers 10 bases. CDR3 length: 20 residues. With V trimmed by 4 bases and J by 4 bases, 16 bases remained unmatched. CDR1 and CDR2 from the germline V gene are SGHDN and FVKESK. CDR3 amino acids: CASSLGQGYQPLLGANVLTF. The CDR3 DNA is TGTGCCAGCAGCCTGGGACAGGGGTACCAACCCCTTCTGGGGGCCAACGTCCTGACTTTC.

The genes are TRBV13 and TRBJ2-5; the D gene is possibly TRBD1 (5 bases). Germline CDR1 is PRHDT and CDR2 is FYEKMQ (reference sequence). Trimming pared 0 bases from V and 1 base from J, leaving 6 bases between. CDR3 length: 14 amino acids. CDR3 DNA: TGTGCCAGCAGCTTAGGCAGGGCCCAAGAGACCCAGTACTTC. Protein sequence: CASSLGRAQETQYF.

V gene TRBV27 combines with J gene TRBJ1-2; TRBD1 is a possible D gene (5 bases). Germline lookup yields CDR1 MNHEY and CDR2 SMNVEV (reference sequence). Trimming removed 4 bases from V and 4 bases from J, with 10 bases in between. The CDR3 sequence is 13 residues long. CDR3 in DNA: TGTGCCAGCAGTTATGGGGCCGCCTATGGCTACACCTTC. Translation: CASSYGAAYGYTF.

This chain connects TRBV9 to TRBJ1-1; D is ambiguous. The CDR3 is 14 residues long. CDR1 SGDLS and CDR2 YYNGEE come from the germline V gene. The ends were cut back, 2 bases at V and 6 bases at J, with 14 bases in the middle. The CDR3 nucleotides are TGTGCCAGCAGCGTTGGCCCAAAGGCCTCTGAAGCTTTCTTT. This codes for CASSVGPKASEAFF.

On this clonotype: An end of the junction does not agree with germline; a read error may underlie this. The genes are TRBV28 and TRBJ1-1; D remains unclear. CDR1 and CDR2 (germline): MDHEN, SYDVKM. The length of the CDR3 is 11 residues. CDR3 region: CATSRRAEAFF. The CDR3 nucleotides read TGTGCCACCAGTCGAAGGGCTGAAGCTTTCTTT.

V and J are TRBV27 and TRBJ2-7; D might be TRBD1 (5 bases). Germline V CDR1 and CDR2: MNHEY, SMNVEV (reference sequence). This CDR3 spans 15 amino acids. The germline V and J ends were trimmed by 4 bases and 1 base, with 14 bases remaining between them. In DNA form, the CDR3 reads TGTGCCAGCAGTTGGGGCTACATAGGTTCCTACGAGCAGTACTTC. Translating gives CASSWGYIGSYEQYF.